Below, 4 T cell receptor beta chains from the same sample are listed, as sequenced in a study of blood T cell repertoires in COVID-19. Here immunoSEQ multiplex PCR was the method, and the copy in TCRdb shows in-frame clones only, minus some. The repertoire holds approximately 60,000 clones, with 79% as singletons. The material sequenced was peripheral blood. The receptor set was obtained from a man between 60 and 75 years old with acute or convalescent COVID-19.

There are a few counts of this clone. The rearrangement links TRBV9 to TRBJ2-3; 8 nucleotides agree with TRBD2. The CDR3 is 15 residues long. Germline loops: CDR1 SGDLS, CDR2 YYNGEE. Trimming removed 4 bases from V and 0 bases from J; junction bases left unmatched: 4. CDR3 loop: CASSPRGASTDTQYF. The CDR3 nucleotides are TGTGCCAGCAGCCCGCGGGGGGCTAGCACAGATACGCAGTATTTT.

The chain joins TRBV27 to TRBJ1-3; 12 bases agree with TRBD1. CDR1 and CDR2 from the germline V gene are MNHEY and SMNVEV (reference sequence). The CDR3 covers 17 residues. The V and J ends lost 2 bases and 0 bases, in that order; junction bases with no gene match: 2. In nucleotides, the CDR3 is TGTGCCAGCAGTTTAGGGACAGGGGGCGGCTCTGGAAACACCATATATTTT. It translates to CASSLGTGGGSGNTIYF.

The V gene is TRBV6-5, the J gene TRBJ1-2; 9 bases line up with TRBD1. Germline V gene lookup returns CDR1 MNHEY and CDR2 SVGAGI. Trimming cost V 2 bases and J 8 bases; bases outside gene matches: 6. CDR3 length: 14 residues. CDR3 amino acids: CASSYQGQGWGYTF. CDR3 in DNA: TGTGCCAGCAGTTACCAGGGACAGGGCTGGGGCTACACCTTC.

The chain combines TRBV2 with TRBJ2-2; maybe TRBD1 (5 bases). The CDR3 loop spans 14 amino acids. The germline CDR1 and CDR2 sequences are SNHLY and FYNNEI. Deletions cut 7 bases from V and 2 bases from J, with 11 bases between. CDR3 bases: TGTGCCAGCACCCTGGGGCCCAACACCGGGGAGCTGTTTTTT. Its translation is CASTLGPNTGELFF.